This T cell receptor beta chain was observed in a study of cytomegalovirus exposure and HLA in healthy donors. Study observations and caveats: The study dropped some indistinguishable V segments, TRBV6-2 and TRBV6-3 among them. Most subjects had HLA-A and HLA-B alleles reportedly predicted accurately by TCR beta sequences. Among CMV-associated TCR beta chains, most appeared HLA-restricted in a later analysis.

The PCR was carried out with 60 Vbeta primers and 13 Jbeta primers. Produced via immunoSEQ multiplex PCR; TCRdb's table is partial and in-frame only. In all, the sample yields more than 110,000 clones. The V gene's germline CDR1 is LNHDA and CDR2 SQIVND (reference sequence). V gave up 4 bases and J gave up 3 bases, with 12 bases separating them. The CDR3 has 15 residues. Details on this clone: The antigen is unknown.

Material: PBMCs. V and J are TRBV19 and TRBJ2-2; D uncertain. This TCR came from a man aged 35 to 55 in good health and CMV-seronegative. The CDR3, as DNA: TGTGCCAGTAGTAGTCGAAGAACAGACACCGGGGAGCTGTTTTTT. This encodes CASSSRRTDTGELFF.